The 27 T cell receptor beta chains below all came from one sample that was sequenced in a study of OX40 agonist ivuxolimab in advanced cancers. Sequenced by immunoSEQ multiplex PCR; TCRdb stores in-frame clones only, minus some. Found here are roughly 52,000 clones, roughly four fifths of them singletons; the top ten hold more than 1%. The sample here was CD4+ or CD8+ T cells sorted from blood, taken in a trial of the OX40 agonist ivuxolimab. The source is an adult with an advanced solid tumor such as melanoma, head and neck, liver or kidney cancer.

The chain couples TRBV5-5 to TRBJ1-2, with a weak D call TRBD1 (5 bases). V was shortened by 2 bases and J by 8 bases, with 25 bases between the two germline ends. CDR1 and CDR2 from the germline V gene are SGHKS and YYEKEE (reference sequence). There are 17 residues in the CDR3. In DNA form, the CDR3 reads TGTGCCAGCAGCTTCTCGCGGGACCATCGGGGATTCAGGGGCTACACCTTC. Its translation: CASSFSRDHRGFRGYTF.

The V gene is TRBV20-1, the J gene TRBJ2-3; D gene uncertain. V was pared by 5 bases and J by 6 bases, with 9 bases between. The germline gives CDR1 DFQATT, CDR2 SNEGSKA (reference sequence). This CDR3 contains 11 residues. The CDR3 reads CSAEAKDTQYF. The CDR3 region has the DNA TGCAGTGCTGAAGCAAAGGATACGCAGTATTTT.

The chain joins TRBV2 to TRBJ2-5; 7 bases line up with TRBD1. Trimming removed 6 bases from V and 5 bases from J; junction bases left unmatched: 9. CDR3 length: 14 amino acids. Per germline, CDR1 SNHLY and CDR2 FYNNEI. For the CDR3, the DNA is TGTGCCAGCAGGGCGGACAGGTCGAGGGAGACCCAGTACTTC. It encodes CASRADRSRETQYF.

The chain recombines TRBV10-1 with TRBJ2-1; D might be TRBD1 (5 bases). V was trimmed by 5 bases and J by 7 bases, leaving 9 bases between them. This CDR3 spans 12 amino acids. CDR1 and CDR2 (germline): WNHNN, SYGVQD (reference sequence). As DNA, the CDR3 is TGCGCCAGCAGTAACCCAGGGAATGAGCAGTTCTTC. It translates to CASSNPGNEQFF.

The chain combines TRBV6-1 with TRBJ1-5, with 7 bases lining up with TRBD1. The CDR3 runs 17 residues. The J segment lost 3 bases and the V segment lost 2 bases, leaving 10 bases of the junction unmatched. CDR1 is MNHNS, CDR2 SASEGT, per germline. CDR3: CASSEQTGKVDNQPQHF. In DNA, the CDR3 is TGTGCCAGCAGTGAACAGACAGGGAAGGTCGACAATCAGCCCCAGCATTTT.

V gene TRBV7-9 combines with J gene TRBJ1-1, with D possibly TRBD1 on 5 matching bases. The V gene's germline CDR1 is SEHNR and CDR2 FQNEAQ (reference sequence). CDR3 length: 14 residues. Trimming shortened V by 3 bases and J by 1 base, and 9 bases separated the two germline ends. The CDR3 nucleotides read TGTGCCAGCAGCTTGTGGGGCAGGAACACTGAAGCTTTCTTT. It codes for CASSLWGRNTEAFF.

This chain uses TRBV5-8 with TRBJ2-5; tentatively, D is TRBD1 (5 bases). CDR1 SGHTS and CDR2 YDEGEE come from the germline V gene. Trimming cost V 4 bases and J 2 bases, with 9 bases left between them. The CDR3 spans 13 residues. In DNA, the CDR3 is TGTGCCAGCAGCCTGGACACTCAAGAGACCCAGTACTTC. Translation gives CASSLDTQETQYF.

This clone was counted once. In DNA, the CDR3 is TGTGCCAGCAGCTTCGTAGCGAGCGGTGACAATGAGCAGTTCTTC. Translation: CASSFVASGDNEQFF. This chain uses TRBV7-9 with TRBJ2-1; a weak D match, TRBD2 (5 bases). The CDR3 consists of 15 residues. CDR1 and CDR2 from the germline V gene are SEHNR and FQNEAQ (reference sequence). Trimming pared 3 bases from V and 5 bases from J, leaving 14 bases between. The variable domain in full, with the rest retrieved from reference TRBV7-9 and TRBJ2-1, is DTGVSQNPRHKITKRGQNVTFRCDPISEHNRLYWYRQTLGQGPEFLTYFQNEAQLEKSRLLSDRFSAERPKGSFSTLEIQRTEQGDSAMYLCASSFVASGDNEQFFGPGTRLTVL.

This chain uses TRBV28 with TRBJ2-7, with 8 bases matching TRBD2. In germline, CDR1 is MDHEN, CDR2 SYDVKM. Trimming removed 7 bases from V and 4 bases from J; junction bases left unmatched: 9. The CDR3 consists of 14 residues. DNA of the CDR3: TGTGCCAGCAATCGGGAGGGCCTCCGTTACGAGCAGTACTTC. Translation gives CASNREGLRYEQYF.

The CDR3 sequence: CASSVAGQFTEAFF. The DNA for the CDR3 is TGTGCCAGCAGCGTAGCGGGACAGTTCACTGAAGCTTTCTTT. The chain recombines TRBV9 with TRBJ1-1; 7 bases map to TRBD1. The V segment lost 0 bases and the J segment 4 bases; nucleotides outside the gene matches: 3. CDR1 and CDR2 from the germline V gene are SGDLS and YYNGEE. The CDR3 contains 14 residues. Looking up the rest from reference TRBV9 and TRBJ1-1 gives the full variable domain: DSGVTQTPKHLITATGQRVTLRCSPRSGDLSVYWYQQSLDQGLQFLIQYYNGEERAKGNILERFSAQQFPDLHSELNLSSLELGDSALYFCASSVAGQFTEAFFGQGTRLTVV.

CDR3 amino acids: CASSSSTSGSYEQFF. The CDR3 DNA is TGTGCCAGCAGTTCGTCCACTAGCGGGAGCTATGAGCAGTTCTTC. This chain links TRBV28 with TRBJ2-1; the match to TRBD2 covers 11 bases. V lost 4 bases and J lost 8; bases outside the gene matches: 7. This CDR3 spans 15 amino acids. Per the germline V gene, CDR1 is MDHEN and CDR2 is SYDVKM. The full variable domain, with the rest looked up from reference TRBV28 and TRBJ2-1, is DVKVTQSSRYLVKRTGEKVFLECVQDMDHENMFWYRQDPGLGLRLIYFSYDVKMKEKGDIPEGYSVSREKKERFSLILESASTNQTSMYLCASSSSTSGSYEQFFGPGTRLTVL.

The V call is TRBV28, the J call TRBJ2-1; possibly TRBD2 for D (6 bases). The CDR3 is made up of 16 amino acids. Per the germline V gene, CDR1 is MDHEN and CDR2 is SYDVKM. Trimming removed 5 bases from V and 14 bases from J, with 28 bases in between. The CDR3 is CASSPRGGSGAVGEFF. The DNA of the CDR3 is TGTGCCAGCAGTCCGCGTGGGGGTAGCGGAGCGGTAGGGGAGTTCTTC.

The CDR3 DNA follows: TGTGCCAGCAGCTTAGCGGACAGCTCTGGGGAGCAGTACTTC. Translation gives CASSLADSSGEQYF. V gene TRBV7-2 combines with J gene TRBJ2-7; tentatively, D is TRBD1 (6 bases). The CDR3 runs 14 residues. Trimming left V 0 bases short and J 7 bases short, with 13 bases between. Germline V gene data show CDR1 as SGHTA and CDR2 as FQGNSA. Drawing the rest from reference TRBV7-2 and TRBJ2-7, the complete variable domain is GAGVSQSPSNKVTEKGKDVELRCDPISGHTALYWYRQSLGQGLEFLIYFQGNSAPDKSGLPSDRFSAERTGGSVSTLTIQRTQQEDSAVYLCASSLADSSGEQYFGPGTRLTVT.

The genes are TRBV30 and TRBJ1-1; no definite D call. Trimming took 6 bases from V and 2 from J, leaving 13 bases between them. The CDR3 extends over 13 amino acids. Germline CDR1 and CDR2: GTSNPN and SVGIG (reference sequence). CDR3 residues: CACIFLVNTEAFF. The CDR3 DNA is TGTGCCTGCATCTTCCTAGTCAACACTGAAGCTTTCTTT.

The DNA for the CDR3 is TGTGCCAGCATCCCCGGCAGGGCTTTCCGAGGGGAGACCCAGTACTTC. This gives the protein CASIPGRAFRGETQYF. The genes are TRBV28 and TRBJ2-5; D might be TRBD1 or TRBD2, each matching 5 bases. Between the trimmed V and J ends, which lost 7 bases and 5 bases, there was a span of 23 bases. The CDR3 runs 16 residues. Germline V lookup: CDR1 MDHEN, CDR2 SYDVKM.

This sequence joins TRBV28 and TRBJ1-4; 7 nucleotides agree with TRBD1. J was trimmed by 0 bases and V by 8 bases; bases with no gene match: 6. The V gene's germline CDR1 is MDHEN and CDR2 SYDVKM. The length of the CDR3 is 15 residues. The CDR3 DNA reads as TGTGCCAGCCACCGGGACAGTTCAACTAATGAAAAACTGTTTTTT. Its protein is CASHRDSSTNEKLFF.

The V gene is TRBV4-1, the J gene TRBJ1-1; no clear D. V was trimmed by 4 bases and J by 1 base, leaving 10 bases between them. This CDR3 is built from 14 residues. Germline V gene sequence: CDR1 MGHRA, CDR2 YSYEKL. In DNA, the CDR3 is TGCGCCAGCAGCCGCCTCCGGGCGAACACTGAAGCTTTCTTT. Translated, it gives CASSRLRANTEAFF.

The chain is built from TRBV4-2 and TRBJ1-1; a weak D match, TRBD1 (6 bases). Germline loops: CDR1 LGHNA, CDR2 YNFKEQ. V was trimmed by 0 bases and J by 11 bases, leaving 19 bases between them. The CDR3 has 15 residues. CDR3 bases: TGTGCCAGCAGCCAAGATCCTATCGCTCAGGGGACGGCTTTCTTT. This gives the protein CASSQDPIAQGTAFF.

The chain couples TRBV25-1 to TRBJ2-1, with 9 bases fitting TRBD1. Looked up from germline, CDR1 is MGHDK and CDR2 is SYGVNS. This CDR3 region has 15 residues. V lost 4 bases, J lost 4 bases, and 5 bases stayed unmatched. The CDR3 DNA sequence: TGTGCCAGCAGTGCGCCGGGACAGGGATACAATGAGCAGTTCTTC. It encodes CASSAPGQGYNEQFF.

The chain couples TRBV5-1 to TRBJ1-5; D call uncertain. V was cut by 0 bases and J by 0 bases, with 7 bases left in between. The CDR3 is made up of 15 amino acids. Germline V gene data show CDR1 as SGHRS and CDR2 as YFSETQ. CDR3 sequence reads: CASSLDSYSNQPQHF. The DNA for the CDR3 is TGCGCCAGCAGCTTGGACAGCTATAGCAATCAGCCCCAGCATTTT.

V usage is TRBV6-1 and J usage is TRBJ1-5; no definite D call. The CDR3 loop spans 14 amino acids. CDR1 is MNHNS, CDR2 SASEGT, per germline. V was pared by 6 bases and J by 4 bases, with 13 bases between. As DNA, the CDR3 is TGTGCCAGCAGCCCGGTCGTTTCTAATCAGCCCCAGCATTTT. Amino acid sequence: CASSPVVSNQPQHF.

CDR3 nucleotides: TGCGCCAGCAGGATTGCGGGCGAGCAGTTCTTC. Encoded protein: CASRIAGEQFF. The rearrangement links TRBV5-1 to TRBJ2-1; tentative D call: TRBD2 (5 bases). Germline V gene lookup returns CDR1 SGHRS and CDR2 YFSETQ. V lost 5 bases and J lost 10, with 10 bases in between. This CDR3 region has 11 residues. Drawing the rest from reference TRBV5-1 and TRBJ2-1, the complete variable domain is KAGVTQTPRYLIKTRGQQVTLSCSPISGHRSVSWYQQTPGQGLQFLFEYFSETQRNKGNFPGRFSGRQFSNSRSEMNVSTLELGDSALYLCASRIAGEQFFGPGTRLTVL.

In nucleotides, the CDR3 is TGTGCCTGGAGTCTACCGACGGGGCTCGGCTACGAGCAGTACTTC. Its translation: CAWSLPTGLGYEQYF. The chain recombines TRBV30 with TRBJ2-7; D is perhaps TRBD1 or TRBD2 (5 bases each). The CDR3 covers 15 residues. V was pared by 2 bases and J by 3 bases, with 17 bases between. Germline CDR1 and CDR2: GTSNPN and SVGIG (reference sequence).

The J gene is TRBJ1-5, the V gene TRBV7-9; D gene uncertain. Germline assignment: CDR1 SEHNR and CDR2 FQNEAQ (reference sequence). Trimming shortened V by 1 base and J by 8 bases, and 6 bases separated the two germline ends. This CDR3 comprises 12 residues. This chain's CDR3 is CASSLENEPQHF. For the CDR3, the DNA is TGTGCCAGCAGCTTAGAGAATGAGCCCCAGCATTTT.

For the CDR3, the DNA is TGTGCCAGCAGCTACGGGACAGGACAAGGAACGCAGTATTTT. It is translated as CASSYGTGQGTQYF. V gene TRBV7-8 combines with J gene TRBJ2-3, with 8 bases fitting TRBD1. Per germline, CDR1 SGHVS and CDR2 FQNEAQ. The CDR3 runs to 14 residues. Unmatched junction bases numbered 9, after V lost 4 bases and J lost 9 bases.

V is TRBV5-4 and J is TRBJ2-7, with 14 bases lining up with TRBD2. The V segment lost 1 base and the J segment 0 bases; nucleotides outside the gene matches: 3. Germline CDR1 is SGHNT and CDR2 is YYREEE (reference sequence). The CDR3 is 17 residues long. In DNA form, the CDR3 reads TGTGCCAGCAGCTTGAGGACTAGCGGGAGGAGCTCCTACGAGCAGTACTTC. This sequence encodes CASSLRTSGRSSYEQYF.

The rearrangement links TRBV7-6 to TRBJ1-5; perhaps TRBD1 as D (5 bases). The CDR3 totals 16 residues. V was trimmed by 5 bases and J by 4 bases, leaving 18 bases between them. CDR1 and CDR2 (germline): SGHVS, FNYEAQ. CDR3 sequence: CASSPELGTWNQPQHF. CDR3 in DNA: TGTGCCAGCAGCCCGGAGTTGGGGACCTGGAATCAGCCCCAGCATTTT. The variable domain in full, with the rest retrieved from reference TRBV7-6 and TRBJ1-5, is GAGVSQSPRYKVTKRGQDVALRCDPISGHVSLYWYRQALGQGPEFLTYFNYEAQQDKSGLPNDRFSAERPEGSISTLTIQRTEQRDSAMYRCASSPELGTWNQPQHFGDGTRLSIL.